The 10 T cell receptor beta chains given below trace back to one sample, sequenced in a study of shared T cell receptors in the human thymus. Generated by immunoSEQ multiplex PCR, the TCRdb table keeps only in-frame clones and is missing some. The data hold over 350,000 clones, with 95% observed a single time. Sequencing was done on a sample of thymocytes. The receptors shown here come from a human donor.

The chain couples TRBV21-1 to TRBJ2-1; the tabulated D call, TRBD2, remains unverified against the DNA. TRBV21-1 counts as a pseudogene. This CDR3 has 14 amino acids. This chain's CDR3 is CASSKEIADNEQFF. CDR3 DNA sequence: TGTGCCAGCAGCAAAGAGATAGCGGACAATGAGCAGTTCTTC.

CDR3 DNA sequence: TGTGCCAGCAGTGAGGGTCTCGGCACAACTAATGAAAAACTGTTTTTT. Translated, it gives CASSEGLGTTNEKLFF. The chain carries TRBV6-1 and TRBJ1-4; D is uncertain. Trimming took 3 bases from V and 0 from J, leaving 11 bases between them. CDR1 MNHNS and CDR2 SASEGT come from the germline V gene. The CDR3 contains 16 residues.

V usage is TRBV5-5 and J usage is TRBJ2-1; perhaps D is TRBD1 or TRBD2 (5 bases each). The CDR3 has 13 residues. The germline V and J ends were trimmed by 1 base and 5 bases, with 7 bases remaining between them. Germline V CDR1 and CDR2: SGHKS, YYEKEE (reference sequence). The CDR3 is CASSLWGNNEQFF. The CDR3 nucleotides read TGTGCCAGCAGCTTGTGGGGGAACAATGAGCAGTTCTTC. The full variable domain, in which reference TRBV5-5 and TRBJ2-1 provide the parts outside the CDR3, is DAGVTQSPTHLIKTRGQQVTLRCSPISGHKSVSWYQQVLGQGPQFIFQYYEKEERGRGNFPDRFSARQFPNYSSELNVNALLLGDSALYLCASSLWGNNEQFFGPGTRLTVL.

This rearrangement joins TRBV10-3 to TRBJ2-7, with 8 nucleotides matching TRBD2. The ends lost 8 bases at V and 0 bases at J; junction bases unmatched: 3. CDR3 size: 13 residues. Looked up from germline, CDR1 is ENHRY and CDR2 is SYGVKD. For the CDR3, the DNA is TGTGCCATCGGAGCGGGAGACTCCTACGAGCAGTACTTC. This gives the protein CAIGAGDSYEQYF.

This chain links TRBV7-9 with TRBJ1-1, with a possible D match to TRBD1 (5 bases). Germline V lookup: CDR1 SEHNR, CDR2 FQNEAQ (reference sequence). This CDR3 has 16 residues. V shed 5 bases and J shed 4 bases, with 20 bases lying between them. DNA for the CDR3: TGTGCCAGCAGCACATCAGGGTACCGGGGGGGCACTGAAGCTTTCTTT. Translated: CASSTSGYRGGTEAFF.

The gene calls are TRBV28 and TRBJ1-5; unclear D gene. This CDR3 is built from 12 residues. From germline, CDR1 is MDHEN and CDR2 SYDVKM. The V end lost 6 bases, the J end lost 7 bases, and 10 bases lay between the germline ends. CDR3 in DNA: TGTGCCAGCAGCCAAGGCGTACAGCCCCAGCATTTT. Translation gives CASSQGVQPQHF.

V and J are TRBV28 and TRBJ1-3; tentatively, D is TRBD1 (6 bases). CDR3 size: 14 residues. Trimming shortened V by 6 bases and J by 1 base, and 10 bases separated the two germline ends. CDR1 is MDHEN, CDR2 SYDVKM, per germline. CDR3 sequence: CASRYQGSGNTIYF. DNA for the CDR3: TGTGCCAGCAGGTACCAGGGGTCTGGAAACACCATATATTTT.

The chain has TRBV5-1 and TRBJ2-3; 11 positions agree with TRBD2. V lost 4 bases, J lost 4 bases, and 8 bases stayed unmatched. The CDR3 is 16 residues long. Germline CDR1 reads SGHRS; CDR2 reads YFSETQ. In DNA form, the CDR3 reads TGCGCCAGCAGCAGCGAGACTAGCGGGGCCGCAGATACGCAGTATTTT. Translation: CASSSETSGAADTQYF. The full variable domain, with the rest looked up from reference TRBV5-1 and TRBJ2-3, is KAGVTQTPRYLIKTRGQQVTLSCSPISGHRSVSWYQQTPGQGLQFLFEYFSETQRNKGNFPGRFSGRQFSNSRSEMNVSTLELGDSALYLCASSSETSGAADTQYFGPGTRLTVL.

This chain uses TRBV9 with TRBJ2-7; TRBD1 matches 9 bases. The V and J ends lost 3 bases and 3 bases, in that order; junction bases with no gene match: 7. Germline assignment: CDR1 SGDLS and CDR2 YYNGEE. The length of the CDR3 is 15 residues. For the CDR3, the DNA is TGTGCCAGCAGCGGCAGCCGACAGGGGGTCTACGAGCAGTACTTC. Amino acid sequence: CASSGSRQGVYEQYF.

The rearrangement joins TRBV6-5 to TRBJ2-5, with 7 bases fitting TRBD2. V shed 6 bases and J 11 bases; nucleotides not matched to a gene: 18. Germline V gene lookup returns CDR1 MNHEY and CDR2 SVGAGI. CDR3 length equals 15 residues. CDR3 nucleotide sequence: TGTGCCAGCAGGGCCCTTGCGGGAGTAGTGGAGGAGCAGTACTTC. It specifies CASRALAGVVEEQYF.